What follows is one T cell receptor beta chain and its context. Its antigen is as yet unknown. This entry is derived from a study of shared clonotypes between healthy human individuals. Overall study findings and caveats: The authors sampled blood alone, and tissue repertoires likely differ.

Trimming stripped 1 base from V and 5 bases from J, with 15 bases between. The V gene's germline CDR1 is MDHEN and CDR2 SYDVKM. The CDR3 length is 16 residues. Measured with immunoSEQ multiplex PCR; TCRdb has only the in-frame clones, and not every one. The sample yields about 2 million clones, roughly 94% seen once. The source of this sequence is a young man in good health. The rearrangement uses TRBV28 and TRBJ2-1, with unresolved D. The sample taken for sequencing was naive CD4+ T cells sorted from blood. As to subset: CD45RA+ positively selected. The CDR3 coding sequence is TGTGCCAGCAGTTTATATGGAACCAACCTACACAATGAGCAGTTCTTC. Residues: CASSLYGTNLHNEQFF.